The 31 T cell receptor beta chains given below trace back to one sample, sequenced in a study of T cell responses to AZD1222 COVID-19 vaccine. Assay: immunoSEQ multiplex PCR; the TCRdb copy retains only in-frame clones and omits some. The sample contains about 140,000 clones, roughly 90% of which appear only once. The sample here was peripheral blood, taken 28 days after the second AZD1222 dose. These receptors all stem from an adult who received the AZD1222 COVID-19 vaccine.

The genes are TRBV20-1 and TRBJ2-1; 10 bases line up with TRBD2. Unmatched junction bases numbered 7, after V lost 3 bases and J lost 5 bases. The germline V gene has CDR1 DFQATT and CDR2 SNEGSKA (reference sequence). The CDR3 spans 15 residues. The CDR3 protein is CSASGRTSGNNEQFF. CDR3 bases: TGCAGTGCTAGTGGGAGGACTAGCGGCAACAATGAGCAGTTCTTC.

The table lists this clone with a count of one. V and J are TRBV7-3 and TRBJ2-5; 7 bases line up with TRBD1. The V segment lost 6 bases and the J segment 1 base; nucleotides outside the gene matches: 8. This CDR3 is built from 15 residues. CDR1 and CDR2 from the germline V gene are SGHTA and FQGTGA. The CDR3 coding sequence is TGTGCCAGCAGTTCCCCGGGACAGCCCCAAGAGACCCAGTACTTC. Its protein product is CASSSPGQPQETQYF.

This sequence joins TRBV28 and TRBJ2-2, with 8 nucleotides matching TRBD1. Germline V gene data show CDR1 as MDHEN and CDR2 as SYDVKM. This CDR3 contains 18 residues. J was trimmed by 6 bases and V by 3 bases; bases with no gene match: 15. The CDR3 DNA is TGTGCCAGCAGTTTGCTTCCGGACAGGGAAAAGAAAGCCGGGGAGCTGTTTTTT. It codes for CASSLLPDREKKAGELFF. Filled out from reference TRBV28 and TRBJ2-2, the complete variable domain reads DVKVTQSSRYLVKRTGEKVFLECVQDMDHENMFWYRQDPGLGLRLIYFSYDVKMKEKGDIPEGYSVSREKKERFSLILESASTNQTSMYLCASSLLPDREKKAGELFFGEGSRLTVL.

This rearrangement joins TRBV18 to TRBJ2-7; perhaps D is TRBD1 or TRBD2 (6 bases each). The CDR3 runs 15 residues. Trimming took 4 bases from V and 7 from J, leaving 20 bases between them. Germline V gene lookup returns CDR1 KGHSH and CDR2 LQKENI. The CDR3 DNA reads TGTGCCAGCTCACGCAACAGGGACTCGGGGCTGGAGCAGTACTTC. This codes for CASSRNRDSGLEQYF.

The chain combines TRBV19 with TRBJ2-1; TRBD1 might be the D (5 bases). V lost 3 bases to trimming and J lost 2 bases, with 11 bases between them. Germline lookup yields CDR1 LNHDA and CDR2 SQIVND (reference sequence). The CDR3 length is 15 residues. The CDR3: CASSMGRAAYNEQFF. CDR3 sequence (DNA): TGTGCCAGTAGTATGGGCAGGGCAGCCTACAATGAGCAGTTCTTC.

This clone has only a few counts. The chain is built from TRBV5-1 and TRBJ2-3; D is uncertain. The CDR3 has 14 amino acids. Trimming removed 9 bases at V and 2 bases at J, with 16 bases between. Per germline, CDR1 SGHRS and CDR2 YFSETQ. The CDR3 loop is CATTPESPTDTQYF. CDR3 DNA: TGCGCCACAACGCCCGAGTCACCCACAGATACGCAGTATTTT.

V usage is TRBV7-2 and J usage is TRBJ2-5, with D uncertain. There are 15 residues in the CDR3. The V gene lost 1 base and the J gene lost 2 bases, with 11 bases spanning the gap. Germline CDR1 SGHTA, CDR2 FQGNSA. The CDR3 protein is CASSLGQPGQETQYF. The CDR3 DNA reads TGTGCCAGCAGCTTAGGGCAGCCCGGGCAAGAGACCCAGTACTTC.

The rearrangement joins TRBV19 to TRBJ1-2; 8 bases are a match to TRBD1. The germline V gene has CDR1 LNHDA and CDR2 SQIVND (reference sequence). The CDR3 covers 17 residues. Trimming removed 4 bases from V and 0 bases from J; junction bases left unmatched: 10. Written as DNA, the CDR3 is TGTGCCAGTAGTAATGCTCGGGACAGGATAGCTAACTATGGCTACACCTTC. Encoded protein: CASSNARDRIANYGYTF.

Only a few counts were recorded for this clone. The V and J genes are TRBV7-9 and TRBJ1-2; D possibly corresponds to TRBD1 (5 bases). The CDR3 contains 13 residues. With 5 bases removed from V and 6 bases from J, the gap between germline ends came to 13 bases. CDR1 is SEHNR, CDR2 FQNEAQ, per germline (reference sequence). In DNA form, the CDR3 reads TGTGCCAGCAGCCCTAATTCCAGGGATGGCTACACCTTC. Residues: CASSPNSRDGYTF.

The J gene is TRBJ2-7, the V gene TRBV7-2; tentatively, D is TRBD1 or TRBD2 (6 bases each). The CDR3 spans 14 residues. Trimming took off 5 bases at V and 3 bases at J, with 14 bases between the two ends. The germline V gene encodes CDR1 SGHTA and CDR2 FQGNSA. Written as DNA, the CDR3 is TGTGCCAGCAGCCCCACGAGGGGGGACTACGAGCAGTACTTC. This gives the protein CASSPTRGDYEQYF. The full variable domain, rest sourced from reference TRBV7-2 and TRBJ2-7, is GAGVSQSPSNKVTEKGKDVELRCDPISGHTALYWYRQSLGQGLEFLIYFQGNSAPDKSGLPSDRFSAERTGGSVSTLTIQRTQQEDSAVYLCASSPTRGDYEQYFGPGTRLTVT.

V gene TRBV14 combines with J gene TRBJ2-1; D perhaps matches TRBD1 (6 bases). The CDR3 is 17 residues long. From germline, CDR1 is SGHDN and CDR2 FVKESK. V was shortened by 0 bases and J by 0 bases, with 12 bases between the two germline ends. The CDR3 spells CASSQDPGTSSYNEQFF. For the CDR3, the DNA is TGTGCCAGCAGCCAAGATCCCGGGACATCCTCCTACAATGAGCAGTTCTTC.

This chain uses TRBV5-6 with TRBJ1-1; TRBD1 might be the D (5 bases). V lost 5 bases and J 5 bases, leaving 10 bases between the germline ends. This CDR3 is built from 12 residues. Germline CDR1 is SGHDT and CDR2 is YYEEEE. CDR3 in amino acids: CASSSGHTEAFF. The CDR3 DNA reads TGTGCCAGCAGTTCAGGGCATACTGAAGCTTTCTTT.

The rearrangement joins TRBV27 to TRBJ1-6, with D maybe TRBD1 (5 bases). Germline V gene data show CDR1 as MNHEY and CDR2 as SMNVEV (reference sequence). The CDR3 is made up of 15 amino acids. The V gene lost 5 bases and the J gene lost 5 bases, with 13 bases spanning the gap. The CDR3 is CASSNVVRDNSPLHF. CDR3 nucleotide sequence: TGTGCCAGCAGTAATGTCGTCAGGGATAATTCACCCCTCCACTTT.

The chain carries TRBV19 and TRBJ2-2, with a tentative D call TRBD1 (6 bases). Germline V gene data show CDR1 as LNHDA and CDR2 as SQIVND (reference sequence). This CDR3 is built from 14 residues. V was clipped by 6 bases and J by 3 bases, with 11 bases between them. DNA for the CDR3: TGTGCCAGTAGCAACAGGGACGACACCGGGGAGCTGTTTTTT. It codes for CASSNRDDTGELFF.

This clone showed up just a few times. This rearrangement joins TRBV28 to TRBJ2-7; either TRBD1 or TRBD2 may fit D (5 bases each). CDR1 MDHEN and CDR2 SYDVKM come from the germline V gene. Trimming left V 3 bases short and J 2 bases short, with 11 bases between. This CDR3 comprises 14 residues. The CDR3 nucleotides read TGTGCCAGCAGTTTGTTCGGGACGACCTACGAGCAGTACTTC. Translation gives CASSLFGTTYEQYF.

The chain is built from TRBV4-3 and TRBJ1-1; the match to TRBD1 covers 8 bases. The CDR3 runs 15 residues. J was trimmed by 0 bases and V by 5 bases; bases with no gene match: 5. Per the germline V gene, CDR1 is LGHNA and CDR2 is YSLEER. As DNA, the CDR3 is TGCGCCAGCAGCACCCGACAGGGGATGAACACTGAAGCTTTCTTT. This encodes CASSTRQGMNTEAFF.

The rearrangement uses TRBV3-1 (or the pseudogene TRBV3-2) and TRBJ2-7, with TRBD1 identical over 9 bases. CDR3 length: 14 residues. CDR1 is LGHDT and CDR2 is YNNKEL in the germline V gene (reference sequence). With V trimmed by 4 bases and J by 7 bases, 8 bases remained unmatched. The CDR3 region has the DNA TGTGCCAGCAGCCCAAATGGGACAGGGCGGGAGCAGTACTTC. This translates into CASSPNGTGREQYF.

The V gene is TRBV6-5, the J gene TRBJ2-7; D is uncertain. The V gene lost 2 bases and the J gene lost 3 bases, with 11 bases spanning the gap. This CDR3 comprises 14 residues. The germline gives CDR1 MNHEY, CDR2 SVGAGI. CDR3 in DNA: TGTGCCAGCAGTTACCCCGGGTCTAACTACGAGCAGTACTTC. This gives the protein CASSYPGSNYEQYF.

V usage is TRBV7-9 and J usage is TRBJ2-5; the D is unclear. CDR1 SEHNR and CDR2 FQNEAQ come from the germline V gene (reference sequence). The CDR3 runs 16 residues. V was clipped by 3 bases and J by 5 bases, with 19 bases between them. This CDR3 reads CASSFGSNMPGETQYF. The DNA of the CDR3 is TGTGCCAGCAGCTTTGGTTCCAACATGCCCGGGGAGACCCAGTACTTC.

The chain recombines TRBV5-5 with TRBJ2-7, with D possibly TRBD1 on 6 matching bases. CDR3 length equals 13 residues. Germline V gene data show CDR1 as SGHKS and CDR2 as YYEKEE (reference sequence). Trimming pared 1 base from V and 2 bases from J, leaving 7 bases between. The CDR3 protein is CASSLPGAYEQYF. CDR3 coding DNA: TGTGCCAGCAGCTTGCCAGGGGCCTACGAGCAGTACTTC. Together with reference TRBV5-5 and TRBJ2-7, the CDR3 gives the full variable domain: DAGVTQSPTHLIKTRGQQVTLRCSPISGHKSVSWYQQVLGQGPQFIFQYYEKEERGRGNFPDRFSARQFPNYSSELNVNALLLGDSALYLCASSLPGAYEQYFGPGTRLTVT.

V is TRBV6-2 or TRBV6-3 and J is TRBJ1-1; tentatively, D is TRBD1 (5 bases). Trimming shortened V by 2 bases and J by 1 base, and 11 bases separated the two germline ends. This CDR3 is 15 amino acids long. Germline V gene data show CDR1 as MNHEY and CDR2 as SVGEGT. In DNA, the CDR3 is TGTGCCAGCAGTTACCCCGGGCAGGGGAACACTGAAGCTTTCTTT. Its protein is CASSYPGQGNTEAFF.

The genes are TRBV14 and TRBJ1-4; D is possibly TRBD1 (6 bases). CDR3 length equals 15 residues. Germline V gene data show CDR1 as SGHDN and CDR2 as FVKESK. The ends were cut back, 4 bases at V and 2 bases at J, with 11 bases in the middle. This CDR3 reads CASSRRGVTNEKLFF. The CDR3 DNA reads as TGTGCCAGCAGCCGGAGGGGGGTTACTAATGAAAAACTGTTTTTT.

CDR3 in DNA: TGCAGCGTTGGACAGGGGGCTTCTACCGAGACCCAGTACTTC. Residues: CSVGQGASTETQYF. The chain carries TRBV29-1 and TRBJ2-5; 10 positions agree with TRBD1. This CDR3 is 14 amino acids long. Germline V gene sequence: CDR1 SQVTM, CDR2 ANQGSEA. V was clipped by 4 bases and J by 5 bases; unmatched bases: 7.

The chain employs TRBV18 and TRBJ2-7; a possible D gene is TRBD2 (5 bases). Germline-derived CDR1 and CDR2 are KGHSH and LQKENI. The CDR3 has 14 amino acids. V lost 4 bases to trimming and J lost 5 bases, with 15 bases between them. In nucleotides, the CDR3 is TGTGCCAGCTCACGCGACGCGCCGGGAAACGAGCAGTACTTC. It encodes CASSRDAPGNEQYF.

CDR3 bases: TGTGCCAGCAGCTTAGTTTGGGGGTGGGGTAATGAGCAGTTCTTC. This codes for CASSLVWGWGNEQFF. V gene TRBV11-1 combines with J gene TRBJ2-1; D could derive from TRBD1 or TRBD2 (5 bases each). The CDR3 extends over 15 amino acids. In germline, CDR1 is SGHAT, CDR2 FQDESV (reference sequence). V lost 1 base and J 7 bases, leaving 14 bases between the germline ends. Drawing the rest from reference TRBV11-1 and TRBJ2-1, the complete variable domain is EAEVAQSPRYKITEKSQAVAFWCDPISGHATLYWYRQILGQGPELLVQFQDESVVDDSQLPKDRFSAERLKGVDSTLKIQPAELGDSAMYLCASSLVWGWGNEQFFGPGTRLTVL.

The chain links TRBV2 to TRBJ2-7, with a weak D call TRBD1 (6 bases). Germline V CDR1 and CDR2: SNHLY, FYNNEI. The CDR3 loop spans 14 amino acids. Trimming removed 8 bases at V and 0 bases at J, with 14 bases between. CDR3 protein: CASPGTGSSYEQYF. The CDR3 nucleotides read TGTGCCAGCCCCGGCACAGGGAGCTCCTACGAGCAGTACTTC.

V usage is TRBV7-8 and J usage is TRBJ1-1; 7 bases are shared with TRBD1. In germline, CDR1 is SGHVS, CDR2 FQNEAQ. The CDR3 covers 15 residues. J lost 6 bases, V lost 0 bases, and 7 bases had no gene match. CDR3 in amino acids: CASSLAPTGNAEAFF. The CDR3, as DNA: TGTGCCAGCAGCTTAGCCCCGACAGGGAATGCTGAAGCTTTCTTT. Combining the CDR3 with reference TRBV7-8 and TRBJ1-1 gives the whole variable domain GAGVSQSPRYKVAKRGQDVALRCDPISGHVSLFWYQQALGQGPEFLTYFQNEAQLDKSGLPSDRFFAERPEGSVSTLKIQRTQQEDSAVYLCASSLAPTGNAEAFFGQGTRLTVV.

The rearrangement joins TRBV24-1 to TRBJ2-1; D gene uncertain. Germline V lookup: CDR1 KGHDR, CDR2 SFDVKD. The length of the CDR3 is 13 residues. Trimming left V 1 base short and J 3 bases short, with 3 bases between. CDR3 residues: CATSDFGYNEQFF. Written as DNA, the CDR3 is TGTGCCACCAGTGATTTTGGCTACAATGAGCAGTTCTTC.

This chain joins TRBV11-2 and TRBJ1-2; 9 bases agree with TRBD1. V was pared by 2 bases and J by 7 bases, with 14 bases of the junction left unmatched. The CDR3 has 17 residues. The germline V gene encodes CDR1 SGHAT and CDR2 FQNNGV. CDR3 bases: TGTGCCAGCAGCTTACGGACAGGGGCTTTCTCTCGTGCTGGCTACACCTTC. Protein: CASSLRTGAFSRAGYTF.

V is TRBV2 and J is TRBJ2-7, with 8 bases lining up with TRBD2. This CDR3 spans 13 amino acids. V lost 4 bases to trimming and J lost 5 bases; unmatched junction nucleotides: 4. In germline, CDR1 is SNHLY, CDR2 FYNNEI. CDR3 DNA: TGTGCCAGCAGTGTAGCGGGAAACGACGAGCAGTACTTC. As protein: CASSVAGNDEQYF.

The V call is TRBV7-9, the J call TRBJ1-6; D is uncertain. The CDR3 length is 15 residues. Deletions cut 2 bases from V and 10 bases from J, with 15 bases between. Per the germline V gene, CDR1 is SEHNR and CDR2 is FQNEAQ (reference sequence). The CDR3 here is CASSLSARQDSPLHF. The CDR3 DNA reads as TGTGCCAGCAGCTTATCGGCCCGCCAAGACTCACCCCTCCACTTT. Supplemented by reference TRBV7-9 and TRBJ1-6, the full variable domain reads DTGVSQNPRHKITKRGQNVTFRCDPISEHNRLYWYRQTLGQGPEFLTYFQNEAQLEKSRLLSDRFSAERPKGSFSTLEIQRTEQGDSAMYLCASSLSARQDSPLHFGNGTRLTVT.